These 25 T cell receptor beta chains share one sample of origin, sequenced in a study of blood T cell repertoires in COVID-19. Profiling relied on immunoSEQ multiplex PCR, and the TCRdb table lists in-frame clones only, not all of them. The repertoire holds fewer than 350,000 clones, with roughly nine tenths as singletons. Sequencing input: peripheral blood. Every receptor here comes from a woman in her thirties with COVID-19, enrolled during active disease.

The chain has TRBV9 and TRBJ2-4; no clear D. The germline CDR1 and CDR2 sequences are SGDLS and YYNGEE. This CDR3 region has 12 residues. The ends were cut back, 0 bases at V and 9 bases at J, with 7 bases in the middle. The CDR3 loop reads CASSVGAGIQYF. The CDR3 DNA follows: TGTGCCAGCAGCGTAGGGGCAGGCATTCAGTACTTC. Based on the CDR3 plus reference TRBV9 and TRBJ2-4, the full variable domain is DSGVTQTPKHLITATGQRVTLRCSPRSGDLSVYWYQQSLDQGLQFLIQYYNGEERAKGNILERFSAQQFPDLHSELNLSSLELGDSALYFCASSVGAGIQYFGAGTRLSVL.

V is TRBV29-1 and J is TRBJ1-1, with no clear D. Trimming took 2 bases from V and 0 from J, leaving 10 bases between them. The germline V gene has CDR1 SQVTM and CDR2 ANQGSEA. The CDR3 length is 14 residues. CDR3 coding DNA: TGCAGCGTTGAACGTCGCCTAATGAACACTGAAGCTTTCTTT. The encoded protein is CSVERRLMNTEAFF.

As DNA, the CDR3 is TGCAGCGTCGGGGGGCCAATCCTGAACACTGAAGCTTTCTTT. Translating it yields CSVGGPILNTEAFF. The chain uses TRBV29-1 and TRBJ1-1; D is perhaps TRBD1 (6 bases). V shed 6 bases and J shed 0 bases, with 14 bases lying between them. Germline V gives CDR1 SQVTM, CDR2 ANQGSEA. This CDR3 is built from 14 residues.

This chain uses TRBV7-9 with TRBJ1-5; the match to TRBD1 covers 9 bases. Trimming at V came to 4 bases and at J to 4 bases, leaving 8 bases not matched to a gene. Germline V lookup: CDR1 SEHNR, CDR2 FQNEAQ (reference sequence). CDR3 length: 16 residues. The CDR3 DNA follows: TGTGCCAGCAGCTCACAGGGGGCCCCGAAAAATCAGCCCCAGCATTTT. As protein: CASSSQGAPKNQPQHF.

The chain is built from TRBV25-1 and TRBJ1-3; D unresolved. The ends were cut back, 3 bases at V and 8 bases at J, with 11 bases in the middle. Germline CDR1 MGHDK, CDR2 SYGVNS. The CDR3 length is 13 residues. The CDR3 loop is CASSDFRRDTIYF. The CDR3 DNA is TGTGCCAGCAGTGATTTTCGGAGGGACACCATATATTTT.

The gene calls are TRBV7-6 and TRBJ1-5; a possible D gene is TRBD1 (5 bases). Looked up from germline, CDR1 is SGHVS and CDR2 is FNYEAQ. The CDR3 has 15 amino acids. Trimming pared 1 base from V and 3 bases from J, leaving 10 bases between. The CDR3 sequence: CASSLDQGFNQPQHF. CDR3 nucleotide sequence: TGTGCCAGCAGCTTAGATCAGGGATTCAATCAGCCCCAGCATTTT.

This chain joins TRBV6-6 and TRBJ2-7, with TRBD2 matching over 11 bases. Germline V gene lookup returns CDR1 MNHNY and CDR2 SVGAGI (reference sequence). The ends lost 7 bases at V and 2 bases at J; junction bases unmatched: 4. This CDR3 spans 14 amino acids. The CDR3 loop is CASNLAGGPYEQYF. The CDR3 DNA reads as TGTGCCAGCAATCTAGCGGGGGGCCCCTACGAGCAGTACTTC.

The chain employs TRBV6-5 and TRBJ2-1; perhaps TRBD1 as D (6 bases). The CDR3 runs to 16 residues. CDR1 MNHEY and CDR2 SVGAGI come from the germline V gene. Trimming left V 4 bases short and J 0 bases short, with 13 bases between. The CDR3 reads CASSSGQTISYNEQFF. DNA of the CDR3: TGTGCCAGCAGTTCTGGACAGACTATCTCCTACAATGAGCAGTTCTTC.

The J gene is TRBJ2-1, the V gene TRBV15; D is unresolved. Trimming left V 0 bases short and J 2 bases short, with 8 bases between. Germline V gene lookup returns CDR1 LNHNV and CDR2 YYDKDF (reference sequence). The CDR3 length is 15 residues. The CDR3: CATSRDGQPYNEQFF. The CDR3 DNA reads TGTGCCACCAGCAGAGATGGGCAGCCCTACAATGAGCAGTTCTTC.

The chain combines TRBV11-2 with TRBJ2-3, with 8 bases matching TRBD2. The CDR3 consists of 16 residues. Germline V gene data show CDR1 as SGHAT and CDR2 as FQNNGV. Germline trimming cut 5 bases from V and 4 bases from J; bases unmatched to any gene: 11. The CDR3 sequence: CASSLLRTSNPDTQYF. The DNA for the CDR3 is TGTGCCAGCAGCCTACTGAGGACTAGCAACCCAGATACGCAGTATTTT. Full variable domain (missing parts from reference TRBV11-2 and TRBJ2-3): EAGVAQSPRYKIIEKRQSVAFWCNPISGHATLYWYQQILGQGPKLLIQFQNNGVVDDSQLPKDRFSAERLKGVDSTLKIQPAKLEDSAVYLCASSLLRTSNPDTQYFGPGTRLTVL.

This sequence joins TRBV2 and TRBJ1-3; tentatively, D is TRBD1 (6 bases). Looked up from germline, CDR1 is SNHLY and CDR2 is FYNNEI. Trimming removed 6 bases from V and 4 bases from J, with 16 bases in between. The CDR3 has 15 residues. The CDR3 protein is CASRAIRQVGNTIYF. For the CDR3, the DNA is TGTGCCAGCAGAGCCATCCGACAGGTCGGAAACACCATATATTTT.

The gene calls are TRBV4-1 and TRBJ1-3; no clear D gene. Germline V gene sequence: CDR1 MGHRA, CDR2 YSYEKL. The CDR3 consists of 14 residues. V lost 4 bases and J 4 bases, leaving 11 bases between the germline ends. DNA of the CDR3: TGCGCCAGCAGCCCCGGAGGCTTCGGAAACACCATATATTTT. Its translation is CASSPGGFGNTIYF.

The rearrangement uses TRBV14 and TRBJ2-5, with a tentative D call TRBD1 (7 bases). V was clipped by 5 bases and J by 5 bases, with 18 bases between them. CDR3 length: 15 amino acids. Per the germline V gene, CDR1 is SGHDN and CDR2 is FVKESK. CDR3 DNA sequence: TGTGCCAGCAGCTGGGCGGGACAGCCCGGGGAGACCCAGTACTTC. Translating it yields CASSWAGQPGETQYF.

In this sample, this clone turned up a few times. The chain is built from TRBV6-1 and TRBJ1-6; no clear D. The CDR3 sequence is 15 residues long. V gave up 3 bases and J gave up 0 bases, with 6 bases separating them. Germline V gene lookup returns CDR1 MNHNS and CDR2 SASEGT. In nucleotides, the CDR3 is TGTGCCAGCAGTGACCGGGACTCCTATAATTCACCCCTCCACTTT. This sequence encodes CASSDRDSYNSPLHF.

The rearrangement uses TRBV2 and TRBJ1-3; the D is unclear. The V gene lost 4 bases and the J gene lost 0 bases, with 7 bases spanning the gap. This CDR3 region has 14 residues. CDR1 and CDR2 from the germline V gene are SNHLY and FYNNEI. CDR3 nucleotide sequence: TGTGCCAGCAGTGCCCAGTACTCTGGAAACACCATATATTTT. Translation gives CASSAQYSGNTIYF.

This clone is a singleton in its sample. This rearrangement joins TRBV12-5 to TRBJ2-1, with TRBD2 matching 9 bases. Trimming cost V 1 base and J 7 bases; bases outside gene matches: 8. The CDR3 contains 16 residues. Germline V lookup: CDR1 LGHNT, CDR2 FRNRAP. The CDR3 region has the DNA TGTGCTAGTGGTTTGGCACTAGGGACTAGCTCAAATGAGCAGTTCTTC. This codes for CASGLALGTSSNEQFF.

The DNA of the CDR3 is TGTGCCAGCAGCGTAACAGGGGTTTTTACTAATGAAAAACTGTTTTTT. Its translation: CASSVTGVFTNEKLFF. The chain links TRBV7-9 to TRBJ1-4, with TRBD1 matching 7 bases. The CDR3 totals 16 residues. CDR1 and CDR2 (germline): SEHNR, FQNEAQ (reference sequence). The ends lost 5 bases at V and 2 bases at J; junction bases unmatched: 8.

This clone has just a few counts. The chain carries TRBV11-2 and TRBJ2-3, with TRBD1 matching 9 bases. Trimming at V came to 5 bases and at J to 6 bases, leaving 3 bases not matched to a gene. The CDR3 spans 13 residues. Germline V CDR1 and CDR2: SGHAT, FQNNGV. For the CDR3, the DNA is TGTGCCAGCAGCGGACAGGGGAAGGATACGCAGTATTTT. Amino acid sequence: CASSGQGKDTQYF. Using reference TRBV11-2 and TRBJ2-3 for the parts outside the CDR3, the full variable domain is EAGVAQSPRYKIIEKRQSVAFWCNPISGHATLYWYQQILGQGPKLLIQFQNNGVVDDSQLPKDRFSAERLKGVDSTLKIQPAKLEDSAVYLCASSGQGKDTQYFGPGTRLTVL.

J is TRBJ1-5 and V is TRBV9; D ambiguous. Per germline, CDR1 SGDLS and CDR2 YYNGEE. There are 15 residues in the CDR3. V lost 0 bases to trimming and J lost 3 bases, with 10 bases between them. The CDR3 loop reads CASSVDGRLNQPQHF. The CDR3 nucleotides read TGTGCCAGCAGCGTAGATGGGCGCCTCAATCAGCCCCAGCATTTT. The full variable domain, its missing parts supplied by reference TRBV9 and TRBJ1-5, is DSGVTQTPKHLITATGQRVTLRCSPRSGDLSVYWYQQSLDQGLQFLIQYYNGEERAKGNILERFSAQQFPDLHSELNLSSLELGDSALYFCASSVDGRLNQPQHFGDGTRLSIL.

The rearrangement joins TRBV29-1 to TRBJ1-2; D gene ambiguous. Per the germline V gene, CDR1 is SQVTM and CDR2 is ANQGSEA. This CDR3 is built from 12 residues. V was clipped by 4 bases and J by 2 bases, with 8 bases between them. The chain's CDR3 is CSVVEGNYGYTF. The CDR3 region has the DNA TGCAGCGTTGTGGAGGGCAACTATGGCTACACCTTC.

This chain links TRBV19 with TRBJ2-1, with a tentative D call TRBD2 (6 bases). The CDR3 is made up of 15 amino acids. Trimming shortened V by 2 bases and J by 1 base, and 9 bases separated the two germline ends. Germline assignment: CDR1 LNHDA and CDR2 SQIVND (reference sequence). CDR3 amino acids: CASSIMGGSYNEQFF. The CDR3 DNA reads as TGTGCCAGTAGTATAATGGGGGGATCCTACAATGAGCAGTTCTTC. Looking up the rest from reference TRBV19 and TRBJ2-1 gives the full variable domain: DGGITQSPKYLFRKEGQNVTLSCEQNLNHDAMYWYRQDPGQGLRLIYYSQIVNDFQKGDIAEGYSVSREKKESFPLTVTSAQKNPTAFYLCASSIMGGSYNEQFFGPGTRLTVL.

The DNA of the CDR3 is TGCGCCAGTACCCTGGGGGGGAGCAGCGTTGAAGCTTTCTTT. This translates into CASTLGGSSVEAFF. The chain carries TRBV5-1 and TRBJ1-1; the D gene is possibly TRBD1 (5 bases). The germline gives CDR1 SGHRS, CDR2 YFSETQ. V dropped 8 bases and J dropped 7 bases, with 21 bases sitting between them. The CDR3 is 14 amino acids.

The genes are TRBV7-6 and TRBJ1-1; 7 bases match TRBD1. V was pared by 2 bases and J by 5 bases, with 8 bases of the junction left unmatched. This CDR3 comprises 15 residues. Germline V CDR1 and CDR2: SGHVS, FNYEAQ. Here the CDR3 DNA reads TGTGCCAGCAGCTTAAGTAGGGGGCAAGGGACTGAAGCTTTCTTT. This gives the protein CASSLSRGQGTEAFF.

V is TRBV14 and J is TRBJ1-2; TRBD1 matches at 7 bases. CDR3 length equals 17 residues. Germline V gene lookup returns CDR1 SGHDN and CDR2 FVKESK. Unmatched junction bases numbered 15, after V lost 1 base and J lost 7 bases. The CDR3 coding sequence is TGTGCCAGCAGCCAAGCGTGGCTAGGGGGCCAATGGTTTGGCTACACCTTC. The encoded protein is CASSQAWLGGQWFGYTF. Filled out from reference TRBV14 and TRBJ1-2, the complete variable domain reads EAGVTQFPSHSVIEKGQTVTLRCDPISGHDNLYWYRRVMGKEIKFLLHFVKESKQDESGMPNNRFLAERTGGTYSTLKVQPAELEDSGVYFCASSQAWLGGQWFGYTFGSGTRLTVV.

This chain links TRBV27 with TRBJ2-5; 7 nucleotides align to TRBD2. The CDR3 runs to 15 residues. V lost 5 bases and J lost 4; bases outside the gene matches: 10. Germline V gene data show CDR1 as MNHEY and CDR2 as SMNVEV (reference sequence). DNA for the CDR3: TGTGCCAGCAGTCTGGGGGAGGGGCTGGGAGAGACCCAGTACTTC. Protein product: CASSLGEGLGETQYF.